These 21 T cell receptor beta chains originate from one sample sequenced in a study of long-term antiretroviral therapy in people with HIV. The authors ran the immunoSEQ assay, v3.0, at survey level. Assay: immunoSEQ multiplex PCR; the TCRdb copy retains only in-frame clones and omits some. The data hold roughly 30,000 clones, with 65% to 85% observed a single time. The specimen comprised unsorted PBMCs, sampled nearly 2.9 years after starting antiretroviral therapy. The receptors stem from a man between 25 and 39 years old with HIV.

This clone has only a few counts. This CDR3 is CASSGQAEWDQPQHF. In DNA, the CDR3 is TGTGCCAGCAGTGGACAGGCCGAGTGGGACCAGCCCCAGCATTTT. The chain joins TRBV2 to TRBJ1-5; D might be TRBD1 (6 bases). Per germline, CDR1 SNHLY and CDR2 FYNNEI. V was shortened by 4 bases and J by 7 bases, with 17 bases between the two germline ends. CDR3 length: 15 amino acids. Full variable domain (remainder filled in from reference TRBV2 and TRBJ1-5): EPEVTQTPSHQVTQMGQEVILRCVPISNHLYFYWYRQILGQKVEFLVSFYNNEISEKSEIFDDQFSVERPDGSNFTLKIRSTKLEDSAMYFCASSGQAEWDQPQHFGDGTRLSIL.

The V gene is TRBV6-1, the J gene TRBJ2-3; D unclear. CDR1 and CDR2 from the germline V gene are MNHNS and SASEGT. V lost 0 bases, J lost 5 bases, and 12 bases lay in between. The CDR3 is 15 residues long. The CDR3 sequence: CASSEAWLSLDTQYF. CDR3 nucleotide sequence: TGTGCCAGCAGTGAAGCTTGGCTTTCTCTAGATACGCAGTATTTT.

This clone occurred a few times. The chain uses TRBV7-2 and TRBJ2-2; possibly TRBD1 for D (6 bases). CDR1 is SGHTA, CDR2 FQGNSA, per germline. The CDR3 loop spans 15 amino acids. V lost 1 base to trimming and J lost 6 bases, with 12 bases between them. CDR3 amino acids: CASSLGGTRAGELFF. CDR3 bases: TGTGCCAGCAGCTTAGGTGGGACACGCGCCGGGGAGCTGTTTTTT.

The J gene is TRBJ1-1, the V gene TRBV6-6, with D uncertain. This CDR3 comprises 14 residues. From germline, CDR1 is MNHNY and CDR2 SVGAGI (reference sequence). With 0 bases removed from V and 5 bases from J, the gap between germline ends came to 10 bases. CDR3 region: CASSYSLGGTEAFF. Here the CDR3 DNA reads TGTGCCAGCAGTTACTCCCTTGGCGGGACTGAAGCTTTCTTT.

The chain has TRBV19 and TRBJ1-1; 8 bases align to TRBD1. Germline trimming cut 3 bases from V and 2 bases from J; bases unmatched to any gene: 5. This CDR3 region has 15 residues. The germline V gene has CDR1 LNHDA and CDR2 SQIVND (reference sequence). The CDR3 sequence: CASSITGGGNTEAFF. In nucleotides, the CDR3 is TGTGCCAGTAGTATCACAGGGGGAGGTAACACTGAAGCTTTCTTT.

The chain employs TRBV6-1 and TRBJ1-5; D may be TRBD1 (5 bases). Between the trimmed V and J ends, which lost 5 bases and 7 bases, there was a span of 18 bases. CDR1 is MNHNS, CDR2 SASEGT, per germline. CDR3 length: 15 residues. For the CDR3, the DNA is TGTGCCAGCAGTCCGGGCGGGGGTCTTGGGCAGCCCCAGCATTTT. This gives the protein CASSPGGGLGQPQHF.

The chain is built from TRBV29-1 and TRBJ2-2; 9 nucleotides agree with TRBD1. The V and J ends lost 3 bases and 5 bases, in that order; junction bases with no gene match: 4. Germline loops: CDR1 SQVTM, CDR2 ANQGSEA. This CDR3 region has 14 residues. CDR3 loop: CSVEWGTGTGELFF. The DNA for the CDR3 is TGCAGCGTTGAGTGGGGGACAGGGACCGGGGAGCTGTTTTTT.

The chain uses TRBV6-6 and TRBJ1-6; a weak D match, TRBD1 (5 bases). The CDR3 loop spans 14 amino acids. V was pared by 6 bases and J by 8 bases, with 14 bases between. Germline CDR1 is MNHNY and CDR2 is SVGAGI (reference sequence). The DNA for the CDR3 is TGTGCCAGCAGATCGGACATTCTTGATTCACCCCTCCACTTT. This gives the protein CASRSDILDSPLHF.

V gene TRBV19 combines with J gene TRBJ1-1; no clear D gene. Germline V gene sequence: CDR1 LNHDA, CDR2 SQIVND (reference sequence). The CDR3 is 15 amino acids. V gave up 3 bases and J gave up 1 base, with 12 bases separating them. The CDR3 here is CASSIRPRGNTEAFF. The CDR3, as DNA: TGTGCCAGTAGTATTAGACCCCGCGGGAACACTGAAGCTTTCTTT.

The J gene is TRBJ2-5, the V gene TRBV11-2; D unclear. There are 15 residues in the CDR3. Germline V gene lookup returns CDR1 SGHAT and CDR2 FQNNGV. Trimming removed 4 bases at V and 1 base at J, with 13 bases between. The chain's CDR3 is CASSSLLTSQETQYF. DNA for the CDR3: TGTGCCAGCAGCTCCCTCCTGACAAGCCAAGAGACCCAGTACTTC.

The chain uses TRBV27 and TRBJ2-3, with D maybe TRBD1 (6 bases). Deletions cut 0 bases from V and 6 bases from J, with 13 bases between. In germline, CDR1 is MNHEY, CDR2 SMNVEV (reference sequence). CDR3 length equals 15 residues. Written as DNA, the CDR3 is TGTGCCAGCAGTTTATCGTCAGGGGCCGGGGATACGCAGTATTTT. Protein product: CASSLSSGAGDTQYF.

This clone was counted a single time. This chain connects TRBV4-1 to TRBJ2-1, with 13 bases fitting TRBD2. Germline V lookup: CDR1 MGHRA, CDR2 YSYEKL. Germline trimming cut 4 bases from V and 10 bases from J; bases unmatched to any gene: 13. CDR3 length: 17 residues. DNA of the CDR3: TGCGCCAGCAGCCGCCTCACTAGCGGGAGGGCCTTCAACGAGCAGTTCTTC. It specifies CASSRLTSGRAFNEQFF.

Written as DNA, the CDR3 is TGCGCCAGCAGCCACCAGATCGTCCTGGGGAATTCACCCCTCCACTTT. Its protein is CASSHQIVLGNSPLHF. V gene TRBV4-3 combines with J gene TRBJ1-6; D is unclear. The CDR3 loop spans 16 amino acids. Germline loops: CDR1 LGHNA, CDR2 YSLEER. Trimming took 3 bases from V and 7 from J, leaving 16 bases between them.

The gene calls are TRBV5-1 and TRBJ1-6; D not certain. V lost 0 bases and J 11 bases, leaving 12 bases between the germline ends. Per the germline V gene, CDR1 is SGHRS and CDR2 is YFSETQ. The CDR3 totals 14 residues. CDR3 nucleotides: TGCGCCAGCAGCTTGGACAAAGACCGGACACCCCTCCACTTT. As protein: CASSLDKDRTPLHF.

This chain connects TRBV7-2 to TRBJ2-2; tentatively, D is TRBD2 (5 bases). V shed 7 bases and J shed 7 bases, with 22 bases lying between them. Germline-derived CDR1 and CDR2 are SGHTA and FQGNSA. There are 16 residues in the CDR3. The CDR3 coding sequence is TGTGCCAGCAAACTAACCGGGGTGGCCGTGGGCGGGGAGCTGTTTTTT. It specifies CASKLTGVAVGGELFF.

V and J are TRBV9 and TRBJ2-1; D is perhaps TRBD1 (5 bases). V shed 0 bases and J shed 5 bases, with 15 bases lying between them. The V gene's germline CDR1 is SGDLS and CDR2 YYNGEE. The CDR3 totals 16 residues. The chain's CDR3 is CASSVDWATADNEQFF. The CDR3 DNA sequence: TGTGCCAGCAGCGTAGATTGGGCGACAGCCGACAATGAGCAGTTCTTC.

The V call is TRBV2, the J call TRBJ2-2; D not certain. The CDR3 consists of 15 residues. V dropped 2 bases and J dropped 4 bases, with 11 bases sitting between them. From germline, CDR1 is SNHLY and CDR2 FYNNEI. CDR3 amino acids: CASSETRSVTGELFF. Written as DNA, the CDR3 is TGTGCCAGCAGTGAAACCCGATCGGTCACCGGGGAGCTGTTTTTT.

The chain carries TRBV12-5 and TRBJ1-2; perhaps TRBD1 as D (6 bases). This CDR3 is 9 amino acids long. V was pared by 11 bases and J by 9 bases, with 10 bases between. The germline V gene encodes CDR1 LGHNT and CDR2 FRNRAP. CDR3 residues: CAPGGRYTF. The DNA for the CDR3 is TGTGCTCCGGGGGGGCGCTACACCTTC.

This chain joins TRBV15 and TRBJ1-6, with 8 bases that match TRBD1. V was pared by 0 bases and J by 10 bases, with 8 bases of the junction left unmatched. The CDR3 length is 16 residues. Germline loops: CDR1 LNHNV, CDR2 YYDKDF (reference sequence). CDR3 region: CATSRDRTGSGSPLHF. In nucleotides, the CDR3 is TGTGCCACCAGCAGAGACAGGACAGGGTCAGGGTCACCCCTCCACTTT. The complete variable domain, with remaining parts taken from reference TRBV15 and TRBJ1-6, reads DAMVIQNPRYQVTQFGKPVTLSCSQTLNHNVMYWYQQKSSQAPKLLFHYYDKDFNNEADTPDNFQSRRPNTSFCFLDIRSPGLGDTAMYLCATSRDRTGSGSPLHFGNGTRLTVT.

This chain links TRBV5-1 with TRBJ2-7; D gene ambiguous. Trimming removed 1 base from V and 1 base from J, with 9 bases in between. Germline assignment: CDR1 SGHRS and CDR2 YFSETQ. The CDR3 runs 14 residues. The CDR3 region has the DNA TGCGCCAGCAGCTTGTTCCGCGGATCCTACGAGCAGTACTTC. This encodes CASSLFRGSYEQYF.

In nucleotides, the CDR3 is TGCGCCAGCACTTACGAGGGAGGGGGCGACGAGCAGTACTTC. It specifies CASTYEGGGDEQYF. The rearrangement joins TRBV5-1 to TRBJ2-7; D is possibly TRBD1 or TRBD2 (7 bases each). V lost 6 bases and J 5 bases, leaving 18 bases between the germline ends. Germline values: CDR1 SGHRS, CDR2 YFSETQ. CDR3 size: 14 residues.